These T cell receptor beta chains were read from a single sample in a study of T cell responses to AZD1222 COVID-19 vaccine. The repertoire was sequenced with immunoSEQ multiplex PCR; TCRdb's copy has only in-frame clones and lacks some. Counted here are some 190,000 clones, 88% occurring once; the ten biggest clones make up 6% to 8.5%. This sample comprised peripheral blood, obtained on day 0 of AZD1222 vaccination. The receptors stem from an adult in good health. The CDR3 runs from the conserved cysteine through the conserved F or W. Each record gives: D gene, J gene, V gene, clone size, CDR3 protein, CDR3 DNA. D genes are given only for firm matches. Size tells how often a clone was seen (once, few, many) or the class of an expanded clone, and some rows leave it out.

TRBD1	TRBJ2-1	TRBV19	-	CASSPDRVPEQFF	TGTGCCAGTAGTCCTGACAGGGTCCCTGAGCAGTTCTTC
-	TRBJ1-5	TRBV3-1/TRBV3-2	once	CASSQGTGWNQPQHF	TGTGCCAGCAGCCAAGGTACAGGGTGGAATCAGCCCCAGCATTTT
-	TRBJ1-2	TRBV9	-	CASSVVDSAFYGYTF	TGTGCCAGCAGCGTAGTGGACAGCGCGTTCTATGGCTACACCTTC
-	TRBJ1-1	TRBV7-9	-	CASSFKNTEAFF	TGTGCCAGCAGCTTTAAGAACACTGAAGCTTTCTTT
TRBD1	TRBJ1-2	TRBV5-1	-	CASSPLGQLLIYGYTF	TGCGCCAGCAGCCCCCTGGGACAGCTCCTCATCTATGGCTACACCTTC
-	TRBJ1-6	TRBV6-5	-	CASSPPSGANSPLHF	TGTGCCAGCAGTCCCCCCTCCGGAGCTAATTCACCCCTCCACTTT
TRBD1	TRBJ1-5	TRBV4-1	-	CASSQDPTGGRKPQHF	TGCGCCAGCAGCCAAGACCCCACAGGGGGGAGGAAGCCCCAGCATTTT
-	TRBJ2-1	TRBV11-3	-	CASSGGTLNEQFF	TGTGCCAGCAGCGGAGGGACGCTAAATGAGCAGTTCTTC
-	TRBJ2-1	TRBV27	once	CASSFYNSYNEQFF	TGTGCCAGCAGTTTCTACAACTCCTACAATGAGCAGTTCTTC
-	TRBJ2-1	TRBV5-6	-	CASSTRNEQFF	TGTGCCAGCAGCACCAGGAATGAGCAGTTCTTC
-	TRBJ1-2	TRBV28	-	CASSEGGGYGYTF	TGTGCCAGCAGTGAGGGTGGGGGCTATGGCTACACCTTC
-	TRBJ1-1	TRBV3-1/TRBV3-2	-	CASSQVQWTEAFF	TGTGCCAGCAGCCAAGTTCAATGGACTGAAGCTTTCTTT
TRBD1	TRBJ2-7	TRBV19	-	CASSTDRGYEQYF	TGTGCCAGTAGTACGGACAGGGGCTACGAGCAGTACTTC
-	TRBJ2-7	TRBV10-3	-	CAIRQVTSYEQYF	TGTGCCATCAGGCAGGTGACCTCCTACGAGCAGTACTTC
-	TRBJ1-3	TRBV2	-	CASFRDSGNTIYF	TGTGCCAGCTTCCGTGACTCTGGAAACACCATATATTTT
-	TRBJ2-2	TRBV9	-	CASSTLLGTGELFF	TGTGCCAGCTCGACCTTATTAGGGACCGGGGAGCTGTTTTTT
-	TRBJ1-6	TRBV19	-	CASSITGSSYNSPLHF	TGTGCCAGTAGTATCACGGGGAGCTCCTATAATTCACCCCTCCACTTT
-	TRBJ2-2	TRBV14	-	CASSHPQGTGELFF	TGTGCCAGCAGCCATCCCCAGGGGACCGGGGAGCTGTTTTTT
-	TRBJ2-7	TRBV3-1/TRBV3-2	-	CASSQVSGYEQYF	TGTGCCAGCAGCCAAGTTAGCGGCTACGAGCAGTACTTC
-	TRBJ2-3	TRBV5-4	-	CASSLTPSTDTQYF	TGTGCCAGCAGCTTGACCCCTAGCACAGATACGCAGTATTTT
-	TRBJ1-1	TRBV4-1	-	CASSQEEGGDTEAFF	TGCGCCAGCAGCCAAGAAGAGGGGGGGGACACTGAAGCTTTCTTT
TRBD1	TRBJ1-2	TRBV3-1/TRBV3-2	-	CASSGQGQGSYGYTF	TGTGCCAGCAGCGGGCAGGGACAGGGGAGCTATGGCTACACCTTC
TRBD1	TRBJ1-6	TRBV19	few	CASSIPSGGVSNSPLHF	TGTGCCAGTAGTATCCCATCAGGGGGCGTAAGTAATTCACCCCTCCACTTT
-	TRBJ1-5	TRBV12-3/TRBV12-4	-	CASTGNSNQPQHF	TGTGCCAGCACCGGGAATAGCAATCAGCCCCAGCATTTT
-	TRBJ2-3	TRBV5-1	-	CASSFGSPSTDTQYF	TGCGCCAGCAGCTTCGGGTCCCCGAGCACAGATACGCAGTATTTT